These T cell receptor beta chains were read from a single sample in a study of cytotoxic CD8 clonotypes in ibrutinib-treated CLL. TCRdb's copy holds only in-frame clones and misses some; the assay was immunoSEQ multiplex PCR. This sample has tens of thousands of clones, with around 68% found just once. The starting material was PBMCs, obtained after 12 months of ibrutinib treatment. The source of these receptors is a human donor with chronic lymphocytic leukemia. Both conserved end residues are part of each CDR3. A D gene is named only where the DNA matches it firmly. Not every row has a clone size; where given, it reads once, few, many or a size class.

cdr3_nt: TGTGCCAGCAGCTCGCGAATCCGGGACAGGTTCACACTGCAGTTCTTC
cdr3_aa: CASSSRIRDRFTLQFF
clone_size: NA
j_call: TRBJ2-1
d_call: TRBD1
v_call: TRBV7-2

cdr3_nt: TGTGCCAGCACGGGACAGGGGGCCTACAATGAGCAGTTCTTC
cdr3_aa: CASTGQGAYNEQFF
clone_size: NA
j_call: TRBJ2-1
d_call: TRBD1
v_call: TRBV27

cdr3_nt: TGTGCCAGCAGCTTAGGGCGGGGAAAAAAAGAGACCCAGTACTTC
cdr3_aa: CASSLGRGKKETQYF
clone_size: NA
j_call: TRBJ2-5
d_call: NA
v_call: TRBV7-2

cdr3_nt: TGTGCCAGCAGCGTAATTTCGACAGGGGTCTTGAAGAACACTGAAGCTTTCTTT
cdr3_aa: CASSVISTGVLKNTEAFF
clone_size: NA
j_call: TRBJ1-1
d_call: TRBD1
v_call: TRBV9

cdr3_nt: TGCGCCAGCAGCTCGGTGCTCAAAAACTATGGCTACACCTTC
cdr3_aa: CASSSVLKNYGYTF
clone_size: once
j_call: TRBJ1-2
d_call: NA
v_call: TRBV5-1

cdr3_nt: TGTGCCAGCAGCCGGACAGGGGGTACTGAAGCTTTCTTT
cdr3_aa: CASSRTGGTEAFF
clone_size: NA
j_call: TRBJ1-1
d_call: TRBD1
v_call: TRBV11-2

cdr3_nt: TGTGCCAGCAGCTCCACCGGACAGGCCTCGACAACCCTCCACTTT
cdr3_aa: CASSSTGQASTTLHF
clone_size: NA
j_call: TRBJ1-6
d_call: TRBD1
v_call: TRBV28

cdr3_nt: TGTGCCAGCTCATCGACAGCGTACCAAGAGACCCAGTACTTC
cdr3_aa: CASSSTAYQETQYF
clone_size: NA
j_call: TRBJ2-5
d_call: NA
v_call: TRBV18

cdr3_nt: TGTGCCAGTAACCCCACGAACACCGGGGAGCTGTTTTTT
cdr3_aa: CASNPTNTGELFF
clone_size: few
j_call: TRBJ2-2
d_call: NA
v_call: TRBV19

cdr3_nt: TGTGCCAGCAGGACGGGACAGGGTGGCTCCTACGAGCAGTACTTC
cdr3_aa: CASRTGQGGSYEQYF
clone_size: once
j_call: TRBJ2-7
d_call: TRBD1
v_call: TRBV5-4

cdr3_nt: TGTGCCAGCAGCAAAGTCAGCTTTCCCATGAACACTGAAGCTTTCTTT
cdr3_aa: CASSKVSFPMNTEAFF
clone_size: NA
j_call: TRBJ1-1
d_call: NA
v_call: TRBV21-1